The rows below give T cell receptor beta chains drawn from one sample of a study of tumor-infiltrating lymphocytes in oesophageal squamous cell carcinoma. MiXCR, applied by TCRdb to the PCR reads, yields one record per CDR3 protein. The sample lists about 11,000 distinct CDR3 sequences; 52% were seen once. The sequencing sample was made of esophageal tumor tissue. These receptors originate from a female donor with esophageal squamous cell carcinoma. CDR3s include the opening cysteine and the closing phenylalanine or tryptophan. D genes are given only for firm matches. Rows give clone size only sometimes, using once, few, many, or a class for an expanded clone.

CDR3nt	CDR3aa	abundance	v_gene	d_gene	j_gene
TGTGCCAGCAGCGGGGGGGTGGCCTACGAGCAGTACTTC	CASSGGVAYEQYF	NA	TRBV7-6	TRBD2	TRBJ2-7
TGTGCCAGCTCACCAAGGCGGGACAGTCTCACAGATACGCAGTATTTT	CASSPRRDSLTDTQYF	many	TRBV18	NA	TRBJ2-3
TGTGCCAGCAGCTTAGCAGGAACCCAAGAGACCCAGTACTTC	CASSLAGTQETQYF	NA	TRBV7-8	NA	TRBJ2-5
TGTGCCAGCATTCTAAGGCGGGGGGGCGTCGATGAGCAGTTCTTC	CASILRRGGVDEQFF	NA	TRBV12-3/TRBV12-4	TRBD2	TRBJ2-1
TGTGCCAGCAAGCGGGAGAGCTCCTACGAGCAGTACTTC	CASKRESSYEQYF	many	TRBV28	TRBD2	TRBJ2-7
TGTGCCAGCGTCTCCCCGAGGGACAGGGGGGCTGGTGGCTACACCTTC	CASVSPRDRGAGGYTF	NA	TRBV5-5	TRBD1	TRBJ1-2
TGTGCCATCAGTGGCGGACAGGGGATTAACCACGAGCAGTACTTC	CAISGGQGINHEQYF	NA	TRBV10-3	TRBD1	TRBJ2-7
TGTGCCAGCAGCTCCCAGGGGACCGCCTATGGCTACACCTTC	CASSSQGTAYGYTF	many	TRBV5-6	NA	TRBJ1-2
TGTGCCAGCAGCTTAGAAAGCACGGGTCGGAATTCACCCCTCCACTTC	CASSLESTGRNSPLHF	NA	TRBV7-2	NA	TRBJ2-5
TGTGCCAGCAGCTTAGCGCCCGGGACAGGGATCCAAGAGACCCAGTACTTC	CASSLAPGTGIQETQYF	once	TRBV7-9	TRBD1	TRBJ2-5
TGTGCCAGCAGTAGACCGGGACAGGGGGCCACTGAAGCTTTCTTT	CASSRPGQGATEAFF	medium-sized	TRBV12-3/TRBV12-4	TRBD1	TRBJ1-1
TGTGCCAGCAGCTCCTGGACAGTGAGCTCCTACAATGAGCAGTACTTC	CASSSWTVSSYNEQYF	few	TRBV7-6	NA	TRBJ2-7